This T cell receptor (beta chain) was identified during a study of cytomegalovirus exposure and HLA in healthy donors. Germline trimming cut 0 bases from V and 2 bases from J; bases unmatched to any gene: 4. Germline values: CDR1 MNHNY, CDR2 SVGAGI (reference sequence). This CDR3 spans 15 amino acids. A multiplex PCR was run with 60 Vbeta primers and 13 Jbeta primers. Method: immunoSEQ multiplex PCR; TCRdb's copy keeps in-frame clones and lacks some. The sample contains some 200,000 clones, about two thirds of which appear only once. The source material was PBMCs. The sequence derives from a man aged 40-49 years in good health and CMV-seropositive. The V call is TRBV6-6, the J call TRBJ2-7, with 7 bases lining up with TRBD1. The CDR3 DNA reads TGTGCCAGCAGTTACTCCGGACAGGCAACCTACGAGCAGTACTTC. It translates to CASSYSGQATYEQYF.